These T cell receptor beta chains were read from a single sample in a study of cytomegalovirus exposure and HLA in healthy donors. Data came from immunoSEQ multiplex PCR; TCRdb stores just in-frame clones and leaves some out. The repertoire has about 200,000 clones, over 80% of them found once; the top ten carry 5.5% to 6.5%. Sequenced sample: PBMCs. The receptors stem from a woman under 30 in good health and CMV-seronegative. The conserved cysteine and the conserved F or W are not part of the CDR3 here. A row's size may be missing; if present it is once, few, many or a size class.

12 NA TRBJ2-7 TRBV6-6 ASILAGGPDEQY
13 NA TRBJ1-3 TRBV7-3 ASSVDRGPGNTIY
15 NA TRBJ1-5 TRBV7-2 ASSSSQGPAGNQPQH
12 once TRBJ2-3 TRBV2 ASRAGTGPDTQY
12 NA TRBJ1-5 TRBV9 ASSVGGENQPQH
11 few TRBJ1-3 TRBV11-2 ASSLVRENTIY
12 once TRBJ1-4 TRBV7-9 ASSRDRGFEKLF
12 once TRBJ1-5 TRBV25-1 ASSEWAVNQPQH
14 once TRBJ2-3 TRBV2 ASIQGASLGTDTQY
14 once TRBJ1-1 TRBV6-1 ASSDFGYGYGTEAF
12 NA TRBJ1-5 TRBV9 ASGPGTGNQPQH
15 NA TRBJ1-1 TRBV5-1 ASSLDGGTRMNTEAF
10 NA TRBJ1-2 TRBV12-5 ATGQSNYGYT
10 few TRBJ1-1 TRBV30 AWSHPNTEAF
13 NA TRBJ1-2 TRBV18 ASSPGTNPPYGYT
13 NA TRBJ2-7 TRBV7-8 ASSPGGRSSYEQY
16 NA TRBJ1-4 TRBV2 ASSVRQAALPTNEKLF
12 NA TRBJ1-1 TRBV2 ASVSWQGNTEAF
13 few TRBJ2-1 TRBV27 ASSSGQGIYNEQF
14 NA TRBJ2-2 TRBV5-1 ASSRTSGGNTGELF
17 NA TRBJ1-3 TRBV15 ATSSRRLRQGASGNTIY
12 NA TRBJ1-1 TRBV5-1 ASSQSVVVTEAF
13 once TRBJ2-5 TRBV18 ASSPQGAPQETQY
13 NA TRBJ2-7 TRBV6-5 ASMERTHNYYEQY
12 once TRBJ1-1 TRBV5-4 ASGRTGETTEAF
10 NA TRBJ2-1 TRBV10-3 AISGTGNEQF
14 NA TRBJ1-2 TRBV9 ASSVDGWDRGHGYT
11 NA TRBJ2-1 TRBV27 ASSLNYYNEQF
12 NA TRBJ2-1 TRBV27 ASSYPGLAGEQF
12 NA TRBJ2-3 TRBV5-4 ASRDPLFTDTQY
10 NA TRBJ1-2 TRBV2 ASKEDRAGYT
13 NA TRBJ2-1 TRBV9 ASSVAGASGNEQF
8 NA TRBJ1-2 TRBV29-1 SVRAHGYT
13 NA TRBJ2-2 TRBV5-1 ASSLGQGGTGELF
11 NA TRBJ2-2 TRBV11-3 ASSFRGTGELF
13 NA TRBJ2-5 TRBV4-1 ASSRVLTGGETQY
11 NA TRBJ2-3 TRBV9 ASSGMSTDTQY
10 few TRBJ1-2 TRBV28 ASSLGLYGYT
13 NA TRBJ2-1 TRBV5-1 ASSLDGGSYNEQF
13 NA TRBJ2-5 TRBV6-5 ASSYSMGGGETQY
14 NA TRBJ2-7 TRBV28 ASSLKVGKSDYEQY
12 NA TRBJ1-2 TRBV11-2 ASSLAASTYGYT
10 NA TRBJ1-2 TRBV5-1 ASSSHRDGYT
13 few TRBJ1-4 TRBV30 AWSREGRPEEKLF
14 NA TRBJ1-4 TRBV13 ASSKRPGQGNEKLF
12 NA TRBJ1-1 TRBV27 ASSPDPVWTEAF
16 NA TRBJ2-1 TRBV15 ATSRDSQSGRLYNEQF
14 NA TRBJ2-5 TRBV29-1 SVPGGAGGPGETQY
13 NA TRBJ1-1 TRBV28 ASSLTGVRNTEAF
12 NA TRBJ1-1 TRBV6-1 ASSALTGVTEAF
10 NA TRBJ1-1 TRBV5-1 ASSLPGPEAF
13 NA TRBJ2-3 TRBV27 ASSIRTSGADTQY
13 NA TRBJ1-5 TRBV27 ASRKGPLGNQPQH
13 NA TRBJ2-6 TRBV6-5 ASRGSLSGANVLT
12 NA TRBJ2-7 TRBV27 ASSSGRSSYEQY
12 NA TRBJ2-1 TRBV27 ASSSPIRSNEQF